This is a list of T cell receptor beta chains from one sample in a study of shared clonotypes between healthy human individuals. Some clones are missing from TCRdb's copy, which holds only in-frame ones; the method was immunoSEQ multiplex PCR. The profile shows some 2.3 million clones, over 85% of them singletons. What was sequenced was naive CD4+ T cells from PBMCs. These receptors were taken from a young man in good health. Some clones in this sample may be carry-over from other donors' samples. Each CDR3 is given with its conserved first and last residue. The order of the fields is J gene, D gene, clone size, V gene, CDR3 DNA, CDR3 protein. A D gene is named only where the DNA matches it firmly. For some rows the clone size is stated as once, few or many, or as a class when expanded; others skip it.

j_call: TRBJ1-1; d_call: NA; clone_size: NA; v_call: TRBV5-4; cdr3_nt: TGTGCCAGCAGCTTCGGACAGACTGAAGCTTTCTTT; cdr3_aa: CASSFGQTEAFF
j_call: TRBJ1-2; d_call: NA; clone_size: NA; v_call: TRBV7-9; cdr3_nt: TGTGCCAGCAGCTCGCCGGGACGCTACTATGGCTACACCTTC; cdr3_aa: CASSSPGRYYGYTF
j_call: TRBJ2-6; d_call: NA; clone_size: NA; v_call: TRBV30; cdr3_nt: TGTGCCTGGGAAATAGGGACGGAGGGGGCCAACGTCCTGACTTTC; cdr3_aa: CAWEIGTEGANVLTF
j_call: TRBJ1-5; d_call: NA; clone_size: NA; v_call: TRBV30; cdr3_nt: TGTGCCTGGAGGGATGACGGTTCCAATCAGCCCCAGCATTTT; cdr3_aa: CAWRDDGSNQPQHF
j_call: TRBJ1-1; d_call: TRBD1; clone_size: NA; v_call: TRBV6-1; cdr3_nt: TGTGCCAGCAGTGAGCCGGGACAGGTGCCCGGTGAAGCTTTCTTT; cdr3_aa: CASSEPGQVPGEAFF
j_call: TRBJ1-1; d_call: NA; clone_size: NA; v_call: TRBV5-1; cdr3_nt: TGCGCCAGCAGCTTGTCCCAAGGGCCCGCTGAAGCTTTCTTT; cdr3_aa: CASSLSQGPAEAFF
j_call: TRBJ2-1; d_call: TRBD2; clone_size: NA; v_call: TRBV7-2; cdr3_nt: TGTGCCAGCAGCATGGGGACTAGTTTGGGTGAGCAGTTCTTC; cdr3_aa: CASSMGTSLGEQFF
j_call: TRBJ2-1; d_call: NA; clone_size: NA; v_call: TRBV27; cdr3_nt: TGTGCCAGCAGTTCTTACGGACGCATTAGCTATGAGCAGTTCTTC; cdr3_aa: CASSSYGRISYEQFF
j_call: TRBJ2-2; d_call: TRBD1; clone_size: NA; v_call: TRBV29-1; cdr3_nt: TGCAGCGTTTCCAACAGGGGGCCGGACACCGGGGAGCTGTTTTTT; cdr3_aa: CSVSNRGPDTGELFF
j_call: TRBJ2-5; d_call: NA; clone_size: few; v_call: TRBV5-1; cdr3_nt: TGCGCCAGCAGCTTGTCCGAGACCCAGTACTTC; cdr3_aa: CASSLSETQYF
j_call: TRBJ2-2; d_call: NA; clone_size: NA; v_call: TRBV28; cdr3_nt: TGTGCCAGCAGGCCGGGCGGGAACACCGGGGAGCTGTTTTTT; cdr3_aa: CASRPGGNTGELFF
j_call: TRBJ1-3; d_call: NA; clone_size: NA; v_call: TRBV5-6; cdr3_nt: TGTGCCAGCAGCTCCCTCTCGGCGGACACCATATATTTT; cdr3_aa: CASSSLSADTIYF
j_call: TRBJ2-1; d_call: TRBD1; clone_size: NA; v_call: TRBV27; cdr3_nt: TGTGCCAGCAGTTTATCGTACGCGGACCTCAGGGGGAATGAGCAGTTCTTC; cdr3_aa: CASSLSYADLRGNEQFF
j_call: TRBJ2-6; d_call: NA; clone_size: NA; v_call: TRBV6-5; cdr3_nt: TGTGCCAGCACCTCCCTAGGGTCTGGGGCCAACGTCCTGACTTTC; cdr3_aa: CASTSLGSGANVLTF
j_call: TRBJ2-3; d_call: NA; clone_size: NA; v_call: TRBV19; cdr3_nt: TGTGCCAGTAGTATTCTAGGCGATACGCAGTATTTT; cdr3_aa: CASSILGDTQYF
j_call: TRBJ1-2; d_call: NA; clone_size: NA; v_call: TRBV28; cdr3_nt: TGTGCCAGCAGCTCCAGTGGTCGTGGCTACACCTTC; cdr3_aa: CASSSSGRGYTF
j_call: TRBJ2-3; d_call: TRBD1; clone_size: once; v_call: TRBV5-4; cdr3_nt: TGTGCCAGCAGCACTAGACAGGGGACAGATACGCAGTATTTT; cdr3_aa: CASSTRQGTDTQYF
j_call: TRBJ1-3; d_call: TRBD1; clone_size: NA; v_call: TRBV5-1; cdr3_nt: TGCGCCAGCAGCTTAAGCCCGGGACAGGGTTCTGGAAACACCATATATTTT; cdr3_aa: CASSLSPGQGSGNTIYF
j_call: TRBJ2-7; d_call: TRBD1; clone_size: NA; v_call: TRBV11-3; cdr3_nt: TGTGCCAGCAGCTTAGCCGACAGGGGCGTGCAGTACTTC; cdr3_aa: CASSLADRGVQYF
j_call: TRBJ1-2; d_call: NA; clone_size: NA; v_call: TRBV4-2; cdr3_nt: TGTGCCAGCAGCCAACAGGGTCCCTATGGCTACACCTTC; cdr3_aa: CASSQQGPYGYTF
j_call: TRBJ2-7; d_call: NA; clone_size: once; v_call: TRBV5-1; cdr3_nt: TGCGCCAGCAGCTTGGCGTCGGGGGGCACCTCCTACGAGCAGTACTTC; cdr3_aa: CASSLASGGTSYEQYF
j_call: TRBJ2-7; d_call: TRBD2; clone_size: NA; v_call: TRBV7-3; cdr3_nt: TGTGCCAGCAGCCCTGCAGCGGGAGACGAGCAGTACTTC; cdr3_aa: CASSPAAGDEQYF
j_call: TRBJ2-7; d_call: NA; clone_size: NA; v_call: TRBV6-1; cdr3_nt: TGTGCCAGCAGAAAACCCGGGCCATCCTACGAGCAGTACTTC; cdr3_aa: CASRKPGPSYEQYF